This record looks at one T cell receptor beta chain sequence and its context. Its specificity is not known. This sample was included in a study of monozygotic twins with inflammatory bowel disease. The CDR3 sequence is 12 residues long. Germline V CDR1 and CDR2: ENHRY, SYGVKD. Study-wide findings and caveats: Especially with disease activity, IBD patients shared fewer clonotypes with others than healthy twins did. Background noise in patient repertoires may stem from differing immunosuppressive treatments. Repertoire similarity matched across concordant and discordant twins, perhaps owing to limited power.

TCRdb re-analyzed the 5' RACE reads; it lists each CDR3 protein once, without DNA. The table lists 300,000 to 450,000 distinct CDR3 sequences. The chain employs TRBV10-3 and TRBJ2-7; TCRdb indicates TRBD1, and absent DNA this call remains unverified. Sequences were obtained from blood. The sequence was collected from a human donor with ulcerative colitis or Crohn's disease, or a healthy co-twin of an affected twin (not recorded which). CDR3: CANSGQGYEQYF.